This T cell receptor (beta chain) was documented in a study of blood T cell repertoires in COVID-19. This clone came up a few times. Generated by immunoSEQ multiplex PCR, the TCRdb table keeps only in-frame clones and is missing some. This sample carries some 200,000 clones, roughly 76% of them seen once, and the ten largest clones take roughly 7.8%. Germline V gives CDR1 SEHNR, CDR2 FQNEAQ (reference sequence). V trimming: 3 bases; J trimming: 2 bases; junction bases outside the gene matches: 3. This CDR3 comprises 14 residues. The rearrangement uses TRBV7-9 and TRBJ2-5; 7 bases agree with TRBD1. The sequencing input was peripheral blood. This TCR came from a woman in her forties or fifties with active or convalescent COVID-19. The CDR3 here is CASSFGTVQETQYF. The CDR3 region has the DNA TGTGCCAGCAGCTTCGGGACAGTTCAAGAGACCCAGTACTTC.